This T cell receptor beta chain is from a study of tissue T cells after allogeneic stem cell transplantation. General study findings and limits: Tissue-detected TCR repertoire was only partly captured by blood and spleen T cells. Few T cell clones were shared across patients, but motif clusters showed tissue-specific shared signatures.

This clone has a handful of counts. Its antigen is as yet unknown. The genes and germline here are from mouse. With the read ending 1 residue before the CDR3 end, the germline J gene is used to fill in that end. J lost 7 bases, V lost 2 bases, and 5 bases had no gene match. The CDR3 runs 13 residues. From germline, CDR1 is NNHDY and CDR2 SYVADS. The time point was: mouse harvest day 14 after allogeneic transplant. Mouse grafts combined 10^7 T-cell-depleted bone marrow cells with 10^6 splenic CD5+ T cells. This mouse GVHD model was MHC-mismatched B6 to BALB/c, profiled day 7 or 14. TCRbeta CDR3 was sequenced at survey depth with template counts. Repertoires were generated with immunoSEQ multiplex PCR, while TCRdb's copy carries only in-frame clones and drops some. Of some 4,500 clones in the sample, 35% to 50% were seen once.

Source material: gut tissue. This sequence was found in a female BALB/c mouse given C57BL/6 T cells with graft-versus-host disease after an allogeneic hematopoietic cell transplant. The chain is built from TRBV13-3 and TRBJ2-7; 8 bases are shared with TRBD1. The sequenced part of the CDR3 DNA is TGTGCCAGCAGTGACAGGGGGCGCCGGGAACAGTAC. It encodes CASSDRGRREQY. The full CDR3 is CASSDRGRREQYF.